This T cell receptor beta chain came from a study of OX40 agonist ivuxolimab in advanced cancers. Profiling relied on immunoSEQ multiplex PCR, and the TCRdb table lists in-frame clones only, not all of them. The sample has approximately 76,000 clones, around nine tenths seen once. Germline values: CDR1 SGHTA, CDR2 FQGNSA. CDR3 length: 13 amino acids. The ends were cut back, 1 base at V and 6 bases at J, with 7 bases in the middle. The specimen comprised CD4+ or CD8+ T cells sorted from blood, sampled in a trial of the OX40 agonist ivuxolimab. V is TRBV7-2 and J is TRBJ1-5; no clear D gene. This receptor was taken from an adult with an advanced solid tumor such as melanoma, head and neck, liver or kidney cancer. CDR3 loop: CASSLDKTQPQHF. CDR3 DNA sequence: TGTGCCAGCAGCTTAGATAAGACTCAGCCCCAGCATTTT.